This T cell receptor (beta chain) was found in a study of metastatic and nonmetastatic thyroid tumors. Turning to the study itself: A comparison of repertoires was made across blood and tumor or nodule tissue from malignant and benign thyroid patients.

There are 12 residues in the CDR3. Germline CDR1 and CDR2: LGHNT and FRNRAP. The V and J ends lost 7 bases and 4 bases, in that order; junction bases with no gene match: 2. How the authors handled the data: Clinicopathological groups supplied CDR3 differences that were used to build a distant-metastasis classifier for papillary thyroid cancer. TCRdb re-called the PCR reads with MiXCR. The V and J calls come from TCRdb's annotation, not from the publication. The repertoire holds 5,000 to 6,500 clones, 37% seen once, with roughly 17% in the top ten. This clone rates as medium-sized (0.01 to 0.1%). No treatment had been given to any patient before thyroid surgery.

The specimen sequenced was tumor tissue. The chain is built from TRBV12-5 and TRBJ2-7; TRBD1 matches 9 bases. The receptor was isolated from a male donor with papillary thyroid cancer or a benign thyroid nodule (not recorded which). Some clones in this sample may be carry-over from other donors' samples. The CDR3, as DNA: TGTGCTAGTGCACAGGGGGCTTACGAGCAGTACTTC. Translating it yields CASAQGAYEQYF.